These 20 T cell receptor beta chains share one sample of origin, sequenced in a study of molecular identifiers for immune sequencing clone quantification. TCRdb processed the PCR reads anew with MiXCR; each CDR3 protein has one entry. The table includes 600,000 to 650,000 distinct CDR3 sequences, roughly 21% detected once. Sequenced material: naive CD8+ T cells from blood, with Jurkat cell RNA spiked in. Subset described: FACS-sorted CD8+CD4-CCR7+CD45RA+ naive T cells. The receptor set was obtained from a human donor in good health. Some libraries in this study had Jurkat cell RNA spiked in.

Of note for this clonotype: It may be a read error: a sequence one base away is much more abundant. This chain joins TRBV28 and TRBJ2-1; D perhaps matches TRBD1 (6 bases). This CDR3 has 15 amino acids. Germline CDR1 reads MDHEN; CDR2 reads SYDVKM. Trimming removed 5 bases from V and 10 bases from J, with 21 bases in between. The CDR3: CASSDEGDTTYEQFF. For the CDR3, the DNA is TGTGCCAGCAGTGACGAAGGGGACACTACCTACGAGCAGTTCTTC.

Regarding this clonotype: A much larger clonotype is one base distant, so this may be a read error. The V gene is TRBV15, the J gene TRBJ1-3; TRBD1 matches at 7 bases. This CDR3 has 15 residues. The germline CDR1 and CDR2 sequences are LNHNV and YYDKDF (reference sequence). The CDR3 DNA reads as TGTGCCACCAGCAGATTGGGGGACAGTGGAAACACCACATATTTT. Residues: CATSRLGDSGNTTYF.

This clonotype has ten or more counts. The CDR3 bases are TGCGCCAGCAGCTTGGAGAGGGGTCTTGGCACTGAAGCTTTCTTT. This sequence encodes CASSLERGLGTEAFF. The chain has TRBV5-1 and TRBJ1-1; possible D gene TRBD1, 5 bases. The CDR3 has 15 amino acids. V was trimmed by 0 bases and J by 4 bases, leaving 13 bases between them. The germline CDR1 and CDR2 sequences are SGHRS and YFSETQ. Together with reference TRBV5-1 and TRBJ1-1, the CDR3 gives the full variable domain: KAGVTQTPRYLIKTRGQQVTLSCSPISGHRSVSWYQQTPGQGLQFLFEYFSETQRNKGNFPGRFSGRQFSNSRSEMNVSTLELGDSALYLCASSLERGLGTEAFFGQGTRLTVV.

This clonotype was found once. A read error may explain this, as a much larger clone is one base away. This rearrangement joins TRBV19 to TRBJ2-7, with TRBD1 as a possible D gene (5 bases). The CDR3 has 13 amino acids. Germline V gives CDR1 LNHDA, CDR2 SQIVND (reference sequence). The CDR3 sequence is CASQDRLSYERYF. As DNA, the CDR3 is TGTGCCAGTCAAGACAGACTCTCCTACGAGCGGTACTTC. Filled out from reference TRBV19 and TRBJ2-7, the complete variable domain reads DGGITQSPKYLFRKEGQNVTLSCEQNLNHDAMYWYRQDPGQGLRLIYYSQIVNDFQKGDIAEGYSVSREKKESFPLTVTSAQKNPTAFYLCASQDRLSYERYFGPGTRLTVT.

With respect to this clonotype: A read error may be the cause here, since a much bigger clone is one base away. The chain's CDR3 is CASSSTMDANKQYF. For the CDR3, the DNA is TGTGCCAGCAGCTCGACTATGGACGCGAACAAGCAGTACTTC. V is TRBV7-9 and J is TRBJ2-7, with TRBD2 as a possible D gene (5 bases). With 4 bases removed from V and 8 bases from J, the gap between germline ends came to 18 bases. This CDR3 is built from 14 residues. Germline V gene lookup returns CDR1 SEHNR and CDR2 FQNEAQ (reference sequence).

In this sample, this clonotype turned up many times. The chain combines TRBV28 with TRBJ1-1; unclear D gene. CDR1 is MDHEN, CDR2 SYDVKM, per germline. V was clipped by 2 bases and J by 1 base, with 8 bases between them. The CDR3 sequence is 14 residues long. This CDR3 reads CASSLSKGNTEAFF. The CDR3, as DNA: TGTGCCAGCAGTTTAAGTAAGGGGAACACTGAAGCTTTCTTT.

About this clonotype itself: It may be a read error: a sequence one base away is much more abundant. This sequence joins TRBV5-1 and TRBJ2-1; tentatively, D is TRBD1 or TRBD2 (6 bases each). V lost 0 bases and J lost 9, with 16 bases in between. CDR3 length equals 15 residues. Germline V gene data show CDR1 as SGHRS and CDR2 as YFSETQ. CDR3 DNA: TGCGCCAGCAGCTTGGCTGAAGGGGGGTACGGTGAGCAGTTCTTC. Its protein product is CASSLAEGGYGEQFF.

Comments on this clonotype: One junction end disagrees with the germline gene, perhaps due to a read error. The CDR3 spells CASSQGYGQYF. In DNA form, the CDR3 reads TGTGCCAGCAGCCAAGGTTACGGGCAGTACTTC. This chain links TRBV4-2 with TRBJ2-7; D unclear. The CDR3 sequence is 11 residues long. The germline CDR1 and CDR2 sequences are LGHNA and YNFKEQ.

The chain joins TRBV19 to TRBJ2-7; D is unresolved. Looked up from germline, CDR1 is LNHDA and CDR2 is SQIVND (reference sequence). The CDR3 is made up of 12 amino acids. V was clipped by 11 bases and J by 3 bases, with 14 bases between them. The CDR3 DNA is TGTGCCGCCTCTTTTGGGGTCTACGAGCAGTACTTC. It specifies CAASFGVYEQYF.

About this clonotype itself: A single base separates this from a much larger clone, so it may be a read error. V gene TRBV13 combines with J gene TRBJ1-5; 9 bases match TRBD1. Trimming removed 3 bases from V and 9 bases from J; junction bases left unmatched: 6. Germline CDR1 reads PRHDT; CDR2 reads FYEKMQ (reference sequence). The CDR3 loop spans 14 amino acids. In DNA, the CDR3 is TGTGCCAGCAGCTTGGGGACAGGGAGTCGGCCCCAGCATTTT. This codes for CASSLGTGSRPQHF.

Ten or more counts support this clonotype. The chain has TRBV9 and TRBJ2-1, with 9 positions matching TRBD2. V lost 0 bases and J lost 5; bases outside the gene matches: 3. The CDR3 runs to 15 residues. The germline V gene has CDR1 SGDLS and CDR2 YYNGEE. The DNA for the CDR3 is TGTGCCAGCAGCGTAGCGACTAGCGGAAACAATGAGCAGTTCTTC. Translated, it gives CASSVATSGNNEQFF.

The V and J genes are TRBV4-2 and TRBJ2-1, with 7 bases matching TRBD1. The junction had 4 bases not matched to a gene; V was cut back by 1 base and J by 1 base. Germline V lookup: CDR1 LGHNA, CDR2 YNFKEQ. The CDR3 consists of 16 residues. The CDR3 protein is CASSQVVGQSYNEQFF. CDR3 bases: TGTGCCAGCAGCCAAGTTGTGGGACAGTCCTACAATGAGCAGTTCTTC.

This clonotype was counted ten times or more. The chain uses TRBV28 and TRBJ2-3; D tentatively reads TRBD1 or TRBD2 (5 bases each). This CDR3 contains 15 residues. Germline assignment: CDR1 MDHEN and CDR2 SYDVKM. Trimming shortened V by 6 bases and J by 0 bases, and 13 bases separated the two germline ends. CDR3 DNA sequence: TGTGCCAGCAGCTTAGTCGGGGCTAGCACAGATACGCAGTATTTT. It encodes CASSLVGASTDTQYF.

This clonotype was picked up many times. The CDR3 region has the DNA TGTGCCAGCAGCTTAGAGCCTGGGGGACATCTCTACGAGCAGTACTTC. It encodes CASSLEPGGHLYEQYF. The gene calls are TRBV7-2 and TRBJ2-7, with D possibly matching TRBD1 (6 bases). The CDR3 extends over 16 amino acids. V shed 1 base and J shed 3 bases, with 16 bases lying between them. Germline-derived CDR1 and CDR2 are SGHTA and FQGNSA.

The V and J genes are TRBV3-2 and TRBJ2-2; the D call of TRBD1 is as the table states it, not checked on the DNA. TRBV3-2 constitutes a pseudogene. The CDR3 has 18 residues. CDR3 bases: TGTGCCAGCAGCCAAGATCTCCCTGGGACAGGGGGCCCCGGGGAGCTGTTTTTT. It specifies CASSQDLPGTGGPGELFF.

The genes are TRBV27 and TRBJ2-6; D is unclear. V was pared by 6 bases and J by 2 bases, with 11 bases between. Germline V lookup: CDR1 MNHEY, CDR2 SMNVEV (reference sequence). This CDR3 region has 15 residues. CDR3 sequence (DNA): TGTGCCAGCAGCCTAGGGAACCCTGGGGCCAACGTCCTGACTTTC. Translation: CASSLGNPGANVLTF.

A remark on this clonotype: A read error may be the cause here, since a much bigger clone is one base away. The V call is TRBV6-6, the J call TRBJ2-7, with TRBD2 as a possible D gene (6 bases). This CDR3 has 14 residues. V was shortened by 2 bases and J by 3 bases, with 11 bases between the two germline ends. The germline V gene has CDR1 MNHNY and CDR2 SVGAGI (reference sequence). The CDR3 nucleotides read TGTGCCAGCAGTTACGGGGACTCAATCTACGAGCAGTACTTC. It translates to CASSYGDSIYEQYF.

This clonotype was observed at least ten times. One junction end does not reproduce the germline sequence, and a read error may be involved. V is TRBV5-1 and J is TRBJ2-7; a possible D gene is TRBD1 (5 bases). This CDR3 comprises 13 residues. CDR1 is SGHRS and CDR2 is YFSETQ in the germline V gene. The CDR3 sequence: CASSLTGIYEQYF. CDR3 DNA: TGTGCCAGCAGCCTTACAGGAATCTACGAGCAGTACTTC.

This clonotype was seen a handful of times. V gene TRBV19 combines with J gene TRBJ1-4; no clear D. CDR3 size: 15 residues. The V end lost 3 bases, the J end lost 3 bases, and 11 bases lay between the germline ends. Germline lookup yields CDR1 LNHDA and CDR2 SQIVND (reference sequence). The CDR3 protein is CASSIMGSSNEKLFF. CDR3 nucleotide sequence: TGTGCCAGTAGTATTATGGGCAGCTCTAATGAAAAACTGTTTTTT.

In this sample, this clonotype turned up many times. The chain carries TRBV4-3 and TRBJ2-3; D is undetermined. Germline values: CDR1 LGHNA, CDR2 YSLEER. The CDR3 runs to 15 residues. V lost 0 bases and J lost 0, with 7 bases in between. The CDR3 DNA follows: TGCGCCAGCAGCCAAGATAAGGCTAGCACAGATACGCAGTATTTT. Protein: CASSQDKASTDTQYF.